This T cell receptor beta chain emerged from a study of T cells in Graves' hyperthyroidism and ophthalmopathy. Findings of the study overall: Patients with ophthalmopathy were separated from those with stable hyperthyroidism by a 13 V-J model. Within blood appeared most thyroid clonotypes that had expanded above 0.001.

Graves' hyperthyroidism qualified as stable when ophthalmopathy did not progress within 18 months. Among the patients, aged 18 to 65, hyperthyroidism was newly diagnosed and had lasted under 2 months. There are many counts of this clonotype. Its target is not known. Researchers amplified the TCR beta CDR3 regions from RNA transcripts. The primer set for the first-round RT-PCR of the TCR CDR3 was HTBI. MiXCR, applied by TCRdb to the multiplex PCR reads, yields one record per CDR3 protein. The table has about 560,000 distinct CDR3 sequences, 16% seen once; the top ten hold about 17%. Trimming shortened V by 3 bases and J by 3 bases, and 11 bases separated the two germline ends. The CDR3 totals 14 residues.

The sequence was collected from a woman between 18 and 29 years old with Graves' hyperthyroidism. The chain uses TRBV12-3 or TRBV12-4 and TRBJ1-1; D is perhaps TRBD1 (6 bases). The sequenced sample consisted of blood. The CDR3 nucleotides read TGTGCCAGCAGTTTTGGGCAGGGGTACACTGAAGCTTTCTTT. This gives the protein CASSFGQGYTEAFF.